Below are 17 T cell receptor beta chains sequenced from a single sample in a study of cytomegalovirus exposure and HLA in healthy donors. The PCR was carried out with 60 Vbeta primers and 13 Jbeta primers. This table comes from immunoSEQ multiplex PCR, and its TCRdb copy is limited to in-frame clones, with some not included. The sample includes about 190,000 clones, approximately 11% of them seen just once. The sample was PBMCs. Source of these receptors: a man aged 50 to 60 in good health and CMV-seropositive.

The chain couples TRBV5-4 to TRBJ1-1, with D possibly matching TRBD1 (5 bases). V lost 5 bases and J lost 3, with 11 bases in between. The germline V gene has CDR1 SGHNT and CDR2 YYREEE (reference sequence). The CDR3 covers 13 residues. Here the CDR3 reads CASRLRGDTEAFF. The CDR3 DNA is TGTGCCAGCAGACTTCGGGGGGACACTGAAGCTTTCTTT.

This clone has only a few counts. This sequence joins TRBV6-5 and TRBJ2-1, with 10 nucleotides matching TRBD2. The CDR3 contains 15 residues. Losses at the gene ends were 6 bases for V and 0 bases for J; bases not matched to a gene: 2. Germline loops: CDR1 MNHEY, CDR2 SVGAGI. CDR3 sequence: CASRTSGASYNEQFF. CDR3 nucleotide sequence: TGTGCCAGCAGAACTAGCGGGGCCTCCTACAATGAGCAGTTCTTC.

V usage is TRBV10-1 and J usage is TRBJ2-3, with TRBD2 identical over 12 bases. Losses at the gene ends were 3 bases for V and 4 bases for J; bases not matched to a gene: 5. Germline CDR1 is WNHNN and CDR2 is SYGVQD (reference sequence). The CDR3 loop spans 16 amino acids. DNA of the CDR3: TGCGCCAGCAGTGAACTGGCTAGCGGGGGGGCAGATACGCAGTATTTT. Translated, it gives CASSELASGGADTQYF.

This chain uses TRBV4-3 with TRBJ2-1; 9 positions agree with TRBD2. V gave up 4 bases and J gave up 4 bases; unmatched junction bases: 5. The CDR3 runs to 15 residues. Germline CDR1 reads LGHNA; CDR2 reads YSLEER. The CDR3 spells CASSLAGDSYNEQFF. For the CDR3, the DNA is TGCGCCAGCAGCCTAGCGGGGGATAGTTACAATGAGCAGTTCTTC.

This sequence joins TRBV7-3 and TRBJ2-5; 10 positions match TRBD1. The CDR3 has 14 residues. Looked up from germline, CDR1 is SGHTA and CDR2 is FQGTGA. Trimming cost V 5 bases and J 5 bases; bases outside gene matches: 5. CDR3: CASSRTGGGETQYF. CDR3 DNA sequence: TGTGCCAGCAGCCGGACAGGGGGTGGTGAGACCCAGTACTTC.

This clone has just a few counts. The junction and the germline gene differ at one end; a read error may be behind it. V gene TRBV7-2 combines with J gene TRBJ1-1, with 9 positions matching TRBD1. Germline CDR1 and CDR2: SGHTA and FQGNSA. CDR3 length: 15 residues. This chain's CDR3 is CASNLDRGLNTEAFF. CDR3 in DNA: TGTGCCAGCAACTTAGACAGGGGGTTGAACACTGAAGCTTTCTTT.

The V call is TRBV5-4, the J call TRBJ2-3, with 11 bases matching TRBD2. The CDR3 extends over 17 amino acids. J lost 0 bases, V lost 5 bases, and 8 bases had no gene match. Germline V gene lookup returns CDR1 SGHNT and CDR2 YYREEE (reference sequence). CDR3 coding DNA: TGTGCCAGCAGTTCGTTGACTAGCGGGGTCAGCACAGATACGCAGTATTTT. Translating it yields CASSSLTSGVSTDTQYF.

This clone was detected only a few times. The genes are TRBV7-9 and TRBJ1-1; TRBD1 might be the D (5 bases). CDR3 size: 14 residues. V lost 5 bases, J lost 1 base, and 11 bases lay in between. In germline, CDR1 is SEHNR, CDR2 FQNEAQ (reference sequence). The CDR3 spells CASSKDIRNTEAFF. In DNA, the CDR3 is TGTGCCAGCAGCAAGGACATCCGGAACACTGAAGCTTTCTTT.

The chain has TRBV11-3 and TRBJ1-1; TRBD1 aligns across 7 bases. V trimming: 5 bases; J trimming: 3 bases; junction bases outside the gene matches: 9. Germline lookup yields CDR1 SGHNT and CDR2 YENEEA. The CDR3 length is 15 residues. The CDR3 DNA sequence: TGTGCCAGCAGCAGCAAAGGGGGCGCTGACACTGAAGCTTTCTTT. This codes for CASSSKGGADTEAFF.

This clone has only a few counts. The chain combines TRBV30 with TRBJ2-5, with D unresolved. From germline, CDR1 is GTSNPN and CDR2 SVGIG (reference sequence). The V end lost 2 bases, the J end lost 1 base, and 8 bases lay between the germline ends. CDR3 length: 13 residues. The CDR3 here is CAWSIGIQETQYF. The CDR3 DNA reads TGTGCCTGGAGTATCGGTATCCAAGAGACCCAGTACTTC.

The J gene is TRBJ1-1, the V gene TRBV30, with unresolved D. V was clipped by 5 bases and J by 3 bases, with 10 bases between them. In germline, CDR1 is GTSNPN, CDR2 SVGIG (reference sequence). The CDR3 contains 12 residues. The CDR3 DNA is TGTGCCTGGGAGGGATGGGACACTGAAGCTTTCTTT. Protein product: CAWEGWDTEAFF.

The CDR3 here is CASSPPDWQGGVNEQFF. As DNA, the CDR3 is TGTGCCAGCTCACCACCGGATTGGCAGGGGGGCGTCAATGAGCAGTTCTTC. The chain uses TRBV18 and TRBJ2-1, with D possibly TRBD1 on 7 matching bases. The germline CDR1 and CDR2 sequences are KGHSH and LQKENI. V was cut by 0 bases and J by 6 bases, with 18 bases left in between. This CDR3 has 17 residues.

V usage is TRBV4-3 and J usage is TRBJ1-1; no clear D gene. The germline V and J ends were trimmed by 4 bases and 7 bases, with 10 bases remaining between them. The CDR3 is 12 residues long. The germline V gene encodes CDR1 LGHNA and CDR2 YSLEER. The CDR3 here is CASSRSSGEAFF. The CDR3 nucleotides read TGCGCCAGCAGCCGATCCTCAGGTGAAGCTTTCTTT.

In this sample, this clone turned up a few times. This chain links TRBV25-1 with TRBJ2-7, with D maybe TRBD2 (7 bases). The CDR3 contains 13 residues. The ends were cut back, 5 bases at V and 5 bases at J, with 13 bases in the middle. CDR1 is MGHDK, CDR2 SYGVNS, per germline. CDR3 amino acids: CASSSGGPNEQYV. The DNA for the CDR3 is TGTGCCAGCAGTTCGGGGGGCCCCAACGAGCAGTACGTC.

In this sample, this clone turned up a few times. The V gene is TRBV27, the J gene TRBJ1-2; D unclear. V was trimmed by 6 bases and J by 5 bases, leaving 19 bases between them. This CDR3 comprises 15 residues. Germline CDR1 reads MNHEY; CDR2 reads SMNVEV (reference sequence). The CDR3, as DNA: TGTGCCAGCAGACGGGAAGCCGGTGGTCCATATGGCTACACCTTC. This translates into CASRREAGGPYGYTF.

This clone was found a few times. CDR3 residues: CASSQTRAANEKLFF. CDR3 in DNA: TGTGCCAGCAGTCAGACCAGGGCTGCTAATGAAAAACTGTTTTTT. V usage is TRBV5-5 and J usage is TRBJ1-4, with TRBD1 as a possible D gene (5 bases). The V end lost 5 bases, the J end lost 3 bases, and 14 bases lay between the germline ends. Germline V gene lookup returns CDR1 SGHKS and CDR2 YYEKEE (reference sequence). The CDR3 has 15 residues.

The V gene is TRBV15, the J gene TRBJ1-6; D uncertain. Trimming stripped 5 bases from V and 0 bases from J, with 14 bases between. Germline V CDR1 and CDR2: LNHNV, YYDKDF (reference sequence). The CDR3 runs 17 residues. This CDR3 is CATSPYWESSYNSPLHF. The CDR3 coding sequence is TGTGCCACCAGCCCATATTGGGAGAGCTCCTATAATTCACCCCTCCACTTT.